A single sample gave rise to the 14 T cell receptor beta chains below, sequenced in a study of metastatic and nonmetastatic thyroid tumors. Each patient went into thyroid surgery without having received any treatment. TCRdb recomputed clones from the PCR reads via MiXCR. This sample carries 20,000 to 25,000 clones, approximately 24% of them seen once, and the ten largest clones take roughly 6%. Source material: tumor tissue. The source of these receptors is a female donor with papillary thyroid cancer or a benign thyroid nodule (not recorded which). Some clones in this sample may be carry-over from other donors' samples.

This clone is medium-sized in the sample. The rearrangement links TRBV20-1 to TRBJ1-1; no reliable D call. CDR1 and CDR2 (germline): DFQATT, SNEGSKA (reference sequence). This CDR3 spans 14 amino acids. V lost 6 bases to trimming and J lost 1 base, with 15 bases between them. CDR3 sequence (DNA): TGCAGTGCCTCCCCCGTCCTCCCGAACACTGAAGCTTTCTTT. Translation: CSASPVLPNTEAFF.

This clone was seen a few times. The chain has TRBV6-2 or TRBV6-3 and TRBJ1-1; D not certain. This CDR3 has 12 amino acids. CDR1 MNHEY and CDR2 SVGEGT come from the germline V gene. V shed 2 bases and J shed 4 bases, with 5 bases lying between them. The CDR3 nucleotides are TGTGCCAGCAGTTACCAAACCACTGAAGCTTTCTTT. It translates to CASSYQTTEAFF.

J is TRBJ1-5 and V is TRBV7-8, with D uncertain. Germline values: CDR1 SGHVS, CDR2 FQNEAQ. The CDR3 has 14 residues. With 1 base removed from V and 2 bases from J, the gap between germline ends came to 6 bases. The CDR3 DNA reads as TGTGCCAGCAGCTTAGGTTCTGGCAATCAGCCCCAGCATTTT. Protein: CASSLGSGNQPQHF. Full variable domain (missing parts from reference TRBV7-8 and TRBJ1-5): GAGVSQSPRYKVAKRGQDVALRCDPISGHVSLFWYQQALGQGPEFLTYFQNEAQLDKSGLPSDRFFAERPEGSVSTLKIQRTQQEDSAVYLCASSLGSGNQPQHFGDGTRLSIL.

This clone was seen ten or more times. The chain links TRBV2 to TRBJ2-1; D not certain. V dropped 1 base and J dropped 0 bases, with 16 bases sitting between them. This CDR3 comprises 18 residues. Per germline, CDR1 SNHLY and CDR2 FYNNEI. CDR3: CASSEVTITAISYNEQFF. In DNA form, the CDR3 reads TGTGCCAGCAGTGAAGTAACCATAACGGCAATCTCCTACAATGAGCAGTTCTTC.

At least ten counts were recorded for this clone. J is TRBJ1-1 and V is TRBV12-3 or TRBV12-4, with a possible D match to TRBD1 (5 bases). CDR3 size: 15 residues. V was clipped by 4 bases and J by 1 base, with 13 bases between them. DNA for the CDR3: TGTGCCAGCAGTTCCTCCGGGACCCCGAACACTGAAGCTTTCTTT. This translates into CASSSSGTPNTEAFF.

This clone was counted many times. The V and J genes are TRBV29-1 and TRBJ1-4; weak D call: TRBD1 (6 bases). The V and J ends lost 4 bases and 8 bases respectively, with 14 bases between them. This CDR3 comprises 13 residues. Germline CDR1 SQVTM, CDR2 ANQGSEA. The CDR3 DNA reads TGCAGCGTTGCGGGACAACCCAACGAAAAACTGTTTTTT. Amino acid sequence: CSVAGQPNEKLFF.

In this sample, this clone turned up many times. The chain combines TRBV5-5 with TRBJ2-1; TRBD2 is a possible D gene (6 bases). V was trimmed by 4 bases and J by 3 bases, leaving 17 bases between them. The germline V gene encodes CDR1 SGHKS and CDR2 YYEKEE (reference sequence). CDR3 length equals 16 residues. The CDR3 region has the DNA TGTGCCAGCAGCCTGGGACTTCGTGTGGACTACAATGAGCAGTTCTTC. This sequence encodes CASSLGLRVDYNEQFF.

In this sample, this clone turned up many times. The rearrangement links TRBV4-3 to TRBJ2-3; 10 nucleotides agree with TRBD2. Germline-derived CDR1 and CDR2 are LGHNA and YSLEER. The CDR3 extends over 16 amino acids. J lost 2 bases, V lost 5 bases, and 7 bases had no gene match. This CDR3 reads CASSLTLAGVTDTQYF. The CDR3 DNA is TGCGCCAGCAGCTTAACCCTAGCGGGAGTCACAGATACGCAGTATTTT.

J is TRBJ1-1 and V is TRBV29-1; D is uncertain. The V gene lost 5 bases and the J gene lost 7 bases, with 8 bases spanning the gap. This CDR3 is built from 10 residues. Germline V CDR1 and CDR2: SQVTM, ANQGSEA. The CDR3 DNA reads as TGCAGCGTTTGGAAGCTTGAAGCTTTCTTT. Its protein is CSVWKLEAFF.

This clone was seen ten or more times. The chain employs TRBV20-1 and TRBJ2-3; TRBD2 matches at 14 bases. CDR1 and CDR2 (germline): DFQATT, SNEGSKA (reference sequence). This CDR3 spans 19 amino acids. V lost 6 bases to trimming and J lost 3 bases; unmatched junction nucleotides: 17. The CDR3 region is CSAEPGLAGEGRKTDTQYF. The CDR3 bases are TGCAGTGCGGAGCCGGGACTAGCGGGAGAGGGGAGAAAGACAGATACGCAGTATTTT.

This chain connects TRBV20-1 to TRBJ2-7; 7 nucleotides match TRBD1. V was clipped by 0 bases and J by 4 bases; unmatched bases: 3. CDR1 and CDR2 from the germline V gene are DFQATT and SNEGSKA (reference sequence). There are 13 residues in the CDR3. In nucleotides, the CDR3 is TGCAGTGCTAGAGATCACAGGGGTTACGAGCAGTACTTC. Protein product: CSARDHRGYEQYF.

As DNA, the CDR3 is TGTGCCAGCAGTTTAAACAGGGGTGACGAGCAGTACTTC. This codes for CASSLNRGDEQYF. The chain employs TRBV12-3 or TRBV12-4 and TRBJ2-7; TRBD1 matches at 7 bases. The CDR3 is 13 amino acids. V lost 2 bases to trimming and J lost 5 bases; unmatched junction nucleotides: 3.

Sample share makes this clone medium-sized. The chain uses TRBV6-1 and TRBJ2-5; D gene unclear. Germline V gene lookup returns CDR1 MNHNS and CDR2 SASEGT. V was shortened by 6 bases and J by 3 bases, with 11 bases between the two germline ends. The CDR3 extends over 13 amino acids. The CDR3 DNA reads as TGTGCCAGCAGCCCCCCTTGGAAAGAGACCCAGTACTTC. It translates to CASSPPWKETQYF.

The V call is TRBV6-1, the J call TRBJ1-2; D unclear. The CDR3 has 12 amino acids. V lost 6 bases and J lost 3, with 8 bases in between. Germline V gives CDR1 MNHNS, CDR2 SASEGT. For the CDR3, the DNA is TGTGCCAGCAGCATTTCGGACTATGGCTACACCTTC. Residues: CASSISDYGYTF.